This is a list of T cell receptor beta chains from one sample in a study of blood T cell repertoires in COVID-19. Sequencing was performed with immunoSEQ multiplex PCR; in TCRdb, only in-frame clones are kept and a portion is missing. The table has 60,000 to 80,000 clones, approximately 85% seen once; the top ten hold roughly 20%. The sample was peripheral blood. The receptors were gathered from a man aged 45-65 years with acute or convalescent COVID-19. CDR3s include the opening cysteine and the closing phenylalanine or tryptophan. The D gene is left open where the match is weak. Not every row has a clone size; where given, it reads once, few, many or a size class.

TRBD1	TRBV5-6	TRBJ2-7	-	CASSLSIGQGWVEQYF	TGTGCCAGCAGCTTGTCCATAGGACAGGGGTGGGTCGAGCAGTACTTC
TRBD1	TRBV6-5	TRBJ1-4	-	CASRGQGLENLFF	TGTGCCAGCAGAGGACAGGGTCTGGAAAACCTGTTTTTT
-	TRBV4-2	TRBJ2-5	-	CASSQVYGRRGQETQYF	TGTGCCAGCAGCCAAGTTTATGGGCGTAGGGGCCAAGAGACCCAGTACTTC
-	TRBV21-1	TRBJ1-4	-	CAGQGATNEKLFF	TGTGCCGGGCAGGGCGCAACTAATGAAAAACTGTTTTTT
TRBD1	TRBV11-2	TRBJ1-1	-	CASSLDIGQGVSTEAFF	TGTGCCAGCAGCTTAGACATTGGACAGGGGGTGAGCACTGAAGCTTTCTTT
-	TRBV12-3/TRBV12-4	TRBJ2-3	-	CASSLGLDTQYF	TGTGCCAGCAGTTTGGGCCTAGATACGCAGTATTTT
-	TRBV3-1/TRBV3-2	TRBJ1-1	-	CASSRTTTGNTEAFF	TGTGCCAGCAGCCGGACCACGACAGGGAACACTGAAGCTTTCTTT
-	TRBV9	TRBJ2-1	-	CASSAPRVEQFF	TGTGCCAGCAGCGCCCCCAGGGTTGAGCAGTTCTTC
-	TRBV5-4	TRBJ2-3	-	CASSPRTSTDTQYF	TGTGCCAGCAGCCCTCGGACTAGCACAGATACGCAGTATTTT
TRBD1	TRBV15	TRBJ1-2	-	CATSKDRRAGYGYTF	TGTGCCACCAGCAAGGACAGGAGGGCTGGCTATGGCTACACCTTC
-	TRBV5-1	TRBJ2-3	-	CASSDDYDTQYF	TGCGCCAGCAGCGATGACTACGATACGCAGTATTTT
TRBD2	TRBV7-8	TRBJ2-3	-	CASSLVAGFDTDTQYF	TGTGCCAGCAGCTTAGTAGCGGGGTTTGACACAGATACGCAGTATTTT
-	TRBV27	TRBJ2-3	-	CASSFRAERGTDTQYF	TGTGCCAGCAGTTTTCGGGCCGAGCGGGGCACAGATACGCAGTATTTT
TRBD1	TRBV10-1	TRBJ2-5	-	CASSESIPRTGKETQYF	TGCGCCAGCAGTGAGTCTATTCCCAGGACAGGCAAAGAGACCCAGTACTTC
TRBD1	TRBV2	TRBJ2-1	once	CASSEGGTGGMVNEQFF	TGTGCCAGCAGTGAAGGGGGTACAGGGGGAATGGTCAATGAGCAGTTCTTC
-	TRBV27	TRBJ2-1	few	CASSWGTSSYNEQFF	TGTGCCAGCAGTTGGGGCACCAGCTCCTACAATGAGCAGTTCTTC
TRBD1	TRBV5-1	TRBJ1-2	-	CASSLGTGERGYGYTF	TGCGCCAGCAGCTTGGGGACAGGGGAAAGAGGATATGGCTACACCTTC
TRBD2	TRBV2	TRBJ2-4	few	CASRGTLAGLAKNIQYF	TGTGCCAGCAGGGGGACACTAGCGGGGCTAGCCAAAAACATTCAGTACTTC
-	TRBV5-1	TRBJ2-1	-	CASRGAYNEQFF	TGCGCCAGCAGGGGGGCTTACAATGAGCAGTTCTTC
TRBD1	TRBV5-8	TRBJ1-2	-	CASSSGQRIGYTF	TGTGCCAGCAGCTCGGGACAGCGTATTGGCTACACCTTC
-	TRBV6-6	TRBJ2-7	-	CASDGEYEQYF	TGTGCCAGCGATGGAGAATACGAGCAGTACTTC
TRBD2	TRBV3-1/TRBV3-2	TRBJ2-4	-	CASSQASGGGNIQYF	TGTGCCAGCAGCCAGGCTTCGGGGGGAGGAAACATTCAGTACTTC
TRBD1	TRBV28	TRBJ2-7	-	CASRDDREIEQYF	TGTGCCAGCAGGGATGACAGGGAAATCGAGCAGTACTTC
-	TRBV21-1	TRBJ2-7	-	CASSKGTGSGGLAYEQYF	TGTGCCAGCAGCAAAGGGACAGGGTCTGGTGGTTTGGCCTACGAGCAGTACTTC
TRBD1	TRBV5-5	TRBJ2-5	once	CASTQQGARETQYF	TGTGCCAGCACCCAGCAGGGGGCGCGAGAGACCCAGTACTTC
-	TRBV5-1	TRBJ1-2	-	CASSLTGTGYTF	TGCGCCAGCAGCTTGACAGGGACTGGCTACACCTTC
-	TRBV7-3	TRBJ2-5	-	CASSPGPEETQYF	TGTGCCAGCAGCCCTGGGCCTGAAGAGACCCAGTACTTC
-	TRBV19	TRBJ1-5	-	CASSIGLLQRLSNQPQHF	TGTGCCAGTAGTATAGGTCTCTTACAACGTTTAAGCAATCAGCCCCAGCATTTT
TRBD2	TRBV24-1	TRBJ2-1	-	CATSDTGTSGLNEQFF	TGTGCCACCAGTGACACCGGGACTAGCGGTTTAAATGAGCAGTTCTTC
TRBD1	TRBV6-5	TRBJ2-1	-	CASSYPSGQGYNEQFF	TGTGCCAGCAGTTACCCCTCCGGACAGGGCTACAATGAGCAGTTCTTC
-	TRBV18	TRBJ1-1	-	CASSEGFEAFF	TGTGCCAGCTCGGAGGGCTTTGAAGCTTTCTTT
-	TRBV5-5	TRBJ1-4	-	CASSSPGSNEKLFF	TGTGCCAGCAGCTCCCCGGGTTCTAATGAAAAACTGTTTTTT
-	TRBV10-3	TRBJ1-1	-	CAIGGVQTGYPLMDTEAFF	TGTGCCATCGGTGGGGTACAAACGGGGTACCCGCTCATGGACACTGAAGCTTTCTTT
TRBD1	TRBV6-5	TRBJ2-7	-	CEGQGGSYEQYF	TGTGAGGGACAGGGGGGCTCCTACGAGCAGTACTTC
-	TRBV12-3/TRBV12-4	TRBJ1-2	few	CASSQRSNYGYTF	TGTGCCAGCAGCCAGAGGTCTAACTATGGCTACACCTTC
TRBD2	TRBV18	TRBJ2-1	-	CASSPPLSSRGFTSSYNEQFF	TGTGCCAGCTCACCACCACTAAGTTCGCGGGGGTTTACTAGCTCCTACAATGAGCAGTTCTTC
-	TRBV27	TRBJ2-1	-	CAARGKYNEQFF	TGTGCAGCCCGGGGGAAGTACAATGAGCAGTTCTTC
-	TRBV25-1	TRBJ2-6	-	CATRGGGTQSGANVLTF	TGTGCCACCAGAGGGGGGGGGACACAATCTGGGGCCAACGTCCTGACTTTC
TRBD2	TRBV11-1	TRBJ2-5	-	CASSPLAGGETQYF	TGTGCCAGCAGCCCGCTAGCGGGGGGTGAGACCCAGTACTTC
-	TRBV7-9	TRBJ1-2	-	CASSKGGSWGYTF	TGTGCCAGCAGTAAGGGGGGGAGCTGGGGCTACACCTTC
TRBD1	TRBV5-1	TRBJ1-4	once	CASSHTGGTNEKLFF	TGCGCCAGCAGCCACACAGGGGGGACTAATGAAAAACTGTTTTTT
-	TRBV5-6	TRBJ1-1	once	CASSLTETEAFF	TGTGCCAGCAGTTTGACAGAGACTGAAGCTTTCTTT
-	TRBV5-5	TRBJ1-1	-	CASSLRGNTEAFF	TGTGCCAGCAGCTTGCGAGGGAACACTGAAGCTTTCTTT